A selection of T cell receptor beta chains follows, all from one sample in a study of T cells after yellow fever vaccination. Each CDR3 protein is one row after TCRdb ran MiXCR on the 5' RACE reads. Of about 150,000 distinct CDR3 sequences in the sample, approximately 6.2% were seen once. Sequenced here: CD4+ T cells sorted from PBMCs, sampled on the day of the first yellow fever vaccination. These receptors all stem from a man younger than 30 who received the YFV17D yellow fever vaccine. Both conserved end residues are part of each CDR3. The D gene is left open where the match is weak. Only part of the rows carry a size: once, few, many, or a class if the clone is expanded.

v_call: TRBV5-1; clone_size: -; d_call: TRBD1; j_call: TRBJ2-3; cdr3_nt: TGCGCCAGCAGTCCCGGACAGGGGTCTTTCACAGATACGCAGTATTTT; cdr3_aa: CASSPGQGSFTDTQYF
v_call: TRBV20-1; clone_size: -; d_call: -; j_call: TRBJ2-3; cdr3_nt: TGCAGTGCCAAGGCGGGGGCGGCAGATACGCAGTATTTT; cdr3_aa: CSAKAGAADTQYF
v_call: TRBV3-1; clone_size: many; d_call: -; j_call: TRBJ2-2; cdr3_nt: TGTGCCAGCAGCCCGTTTGTCCCCGGGGAGCTGTTTTTT; cdr3_aa: CASSPFVPGELFF
v_call: TRBV7-2; clone_size: few; d_call: -; j_call: TRBJ2-7; cdr3_nt: TGTGCCAGCAGCTTAGATTCGTACATGAACGAGCAGTACTTC; cdr3_aa: CASSLDSYMNEQYF
v_call: TRBV6-5; clone_size: many; d_call: -; j_call: TRBJ2-3; cdr3_nt: TGTGCCAGCAGTTACTCGCGTGACACAGATACGCAGTATTTT; cdr3_aa: CASSYSRDTDTQYF
v_call: TRBV7-9; clone_size: -; d_call: -; j_call: TRBJ1-4; cdr3_nt: TGTGCCAGCAGCTTAGAAAGGGGCGGCGAAAAACTGTTTTTT; cdr3_aa: CASSLERGGEKLFF
v_call: TRBV24-1; clone_size: -; d_call: -; j_call: TRBJ2-5; cdr3_nt: TGTGACGAGGAAGAGACCCAGTACTTC; cdr3_aa: CDEEETQYF
v_call: TRBV18; clone_size: -; d_call: -; j_call: TRBJ2-5; cdr3_nt: TGTGCCAGCTCACCATCTTATCTAGATGAGACCCAGTACTTC; cdr3_aa: CASSPSYLDETQYF
v_call: TRBV5-1; clone_size: few; d_call: TRBD1; j_call: TRBJ2-7; cdr3_nt: TGCGCCAGCAGTTACAAGGGACAGGGTTCCTACGAGCAGTACTTC; cdr3_aa: CASSYKGQGSYEQYF
v_call: TRBV20-1; clone_size: -; d_call: -; j_call: TRBJ2-1; cdr3_nt: TGCAGTGCCGACCGGGGCCGGGCCCTCAATGAGCAGTTCTTC; cdr3_aa: CSADRGRALNEQFF
v_call: TRBV20-1; clone_size: many; d_call: -; j_call: TRBJ2-2; cdr3_nt: TGCAGTGCCCAGGGAGGTGGGAACACCGGGGAGCTGTTTTTT; cdr3_aa: CSAQGGGNTGELFF
v_call: TRBV7-2; clone_size: few; d_call: -; j_call: TRBJ1-3; cdr3_nt: TGTGCCAGCAGCTTAAGGGCAGTCTCTGGAAACACCATATATTTT; cdr3_aa: CASSLRAVSGNTIYF
v_call: TRBV12-3/TRBV12-4; clone_size: many; d_call: TRBD2; j_call: TRBJ2-5; cdr3_nt: TGTGCCAGCAGCTTCGGGGGGTACGAGACCCAGTACTTC; cdr3_aa: CASSFGGYETQYF
v_call: TRBV20-1; clone_size: -; d_call: TRBD2; j_call: TRBJ2-2; cdr3_nt: TGCAGTGCTAGAGCGACTAGCGGGGGGCGGGGCACCGGGGAGCTGTTTTTT; cdr3_aa: CSARATSGGRGTGELFF
v_call: TRBV4-3; clone_size: -; d_call: -; j_call: TRBJ1-1; cdr3_nt: TGCGCCAGCAGCCAAGCCCGTCCGCAGGGCACTGAAGCTTTCTTT; cdr3_aa: CASSQARPQGTEAFF
v_call: TRBV20-1; clone_size: many; d_call: TRBD1; j_call: TRBJ1-2; cdr3_nt: TGCAGTGCTAGCCAAGTGGACAGGGGAACTGGCTACACCTTC; cdr3_aa: CSASQVDRGTGYTF
v_call: TRBV2; clone_size: many; d_call: -; j_call: TRBJ2-5; cdr3_nt: TGTGCCAGCGGGCCAGGGACTCTGTCGGGGAAGACCCAGTACTTC; cdr3_aa: CASGPGTLSGKTQYF
v_call: TRBV4-1; clone_size: many; d_call: -; j_call: TRBJ1-3; cdr3_nt: TGCGCCAGCAGCGTGGGACTGAACTCTGGAAACACCATATATTTT; cdr3_aa: CASSVGLNSGNTIYF
v_call: TRBV12-3/TRBV12-4; clone_size: -; d_call: TRBD2; j_call: TRBJ2-3; cdr3_nt: TGTGCCAGCGTGAGGCGGGGGGGGGGAGATACGCAGTATTTT; cdr3_aa: CASVRRGGGDTQYF
v_call: TRBV18; clone_size: many; d_call: -; j_call: TRBJ1-1; cdr3_nt: TGTGCCAGCTCACCTACGTCATCTGAAGCTTTCTTT; cdr3_aa: CASSPTSSEAFF
v_call: TRBV3-1; clone_size: many; d_call: TRBD1; j_call: TRBJ2-7; cdr3_nt: TGTGCCAGCAGCCAAACAGGGGGCGCCTACGAGCAGTACTTC; cdr3_aa: CASSQTGGAYEQYF
v_call: TRBV4-3; clone_size: many; d_call: -; j_call: TRBJ1-6; cdr3_nt: TGCGCCAGCAGCACGGGGAGACAGGTCGATTCACCCCTCCACTTT; cdr3_aa: CASSTGRQVDSPLHF
v_call: TRBV28; clone_size: many; d_call: TRBD1; j_call: TRBJ1-1; cdr3_nt: TGTGCCAGCGGAGGGACAGGGGCTTTCTTT; cdr3_aa: CASGGTGAFF
v_call: TRBV4-1; clone_size: few; d_call: -; j_call: TRBJ1-1; cdr3_nt: TGCGCCAGCAGCCAAGAGCCGGGCACTGAAGCTTTCTTT; cdr3_aa: CASSQEPGTEAFF
v_call: TRBV10-2; clone_size: many; d_call: TRBD1; j_call: TRBJ2-2; cdr3_nt: TGCGCCAGCAGGGACGGACAGGGATCCACCGGGGAGCTGTTTTTT; cdr3_aa: CASRDGQGSTGELFF
v_call: TRBV18; clone_size: few; d_call: -; j_call: TRBJ1-5; cdr3_nt: TGTGCCAGCTCAATAGGGGCCAATCAGCCCCAGCATTTT; cdr3_aa: CASSIGANQPQHF
v_call: TRBV5-5; clone_size: -; d_call: -; j_call: TRBJ1-2; cdr3_nt: TGTGCCAGCAGCACCCTAGGGAGAGGCTATGGCTACACCTTC; cdr3_aa: CASSTLGRGYGYTF
v_call: TRBV5-6; clone_size: many; d_call: -; j_call: TRBJ2-2; cdr3_nt: TGTGCCAGCAGCTTGGCCATTCTGGGTCCCGGGGAGCTGTTTTTT; cdr3_aa: CASSLAILGPGELFF
v_call: TRBV7-9; clone_size: few; d_call: -; j_call: TRBJ2-7; cdr3_nt: TGTGCCAGCAGCTTAGGAGACACACTGAGCTTCTACGAGCAGTACTTC; cdr3_aa: CASSLGDTLSFYEQYF
v_call: TRBV7-9; clone_size: -; d_call: TRBD1; j_call: TRBJ1-3; cdr3_nt: TGTGCCAGCAGCTACCCCTGGACAGGGACTGGAAACACCATATATTTT; cdr3_aa: CASSYPWTGTGNTIYF
v_call: TRBV10-3; clone_size: many; d_call: -; j_call: TRBJ2-2; cdr3_nt: TGTGCCGTCAGTTGGGGCTCCGGGGAGCTGTTTTTT; cdr3_aa: CAVSWGSGELFF
v_call: TRBV12-3/TRBV12-4; clone_size: many; d_call: TRBD1; j_call: TRBJ1-6; cdr3_nt: TGTGCCAGCAGTTCCCGGGACAGAAATTCACCCCTCCACTTT; cdr3_aa: CASSSRDRNSPLHF
v_call: TRBV6-5; clone_size: -; d_call: -; j_call: TRBJ1-2; cdr3_nt: TGTGCCAGCAGTTACTCGACTCTAGTCGAGTATAGCTACACCTTC; cdr3_aa: CASSYSTLVEYSYTF
v_call: TRBV5-4; clone_size: few; d_call: -; j_call: TRBJ2-3; cdr3_nt: TGTGCCAGCAGCTCCCGGGACTTCACAGATACGCAGTATTTT; cdr3_aa: CASSSRDFTDTQYF
v_call: TRBV15; clone_size: many; d_call: -; j_call: TRBJ2-7; cdr3_nt: -; cdr3_aa: CATRPFGQGNSKYF
v_call: TRBV10-3; clone_size: -; d_call: TRBD2; j_call: TRBJ2-7; cdr3_nt: TGTGCCATCAGTTCGACTAGCGGGGAGCCCTACGAGCAGTACTTC; cdr3_aa: CAISSTSGEPYEQYF
v_call: TRBV6-5; clone_size: -; d_call: TRBD1; j_call: TRBJ1-2; cdr3_nt: TGTGCCAGCATTACCACCGGGACAGTGGATGGCTACACCTTC; cdr3_aa: CASITTGTVDGYTF
v_call: TRBV6-2/TRBV6-3; clone_size: many; d_call: -; j_call: TRBJ2-7; cdr3_nt: TGTGCCAGCAGTTACCCGGACAGCTACGAGCAGTACTTC; cdr3_aa: CASSYPDSYEQYF
v_call: TRBV3-1; clone_size: many; d_call: -; j_call: TRBJ1-2; cdr3_nt: TGTGCCAGCAGCCAAGAGATAGAACAAGGACCCGCTGGCTACACCTTC; cdr3_aa: CASSQEIEQGPAGYTF
v_call: TRBV5-6; clone_size: many; d_call: -; j_call: TRBJ1-5; cdr3_nt: TGTGCCAGCAGCTTGAGGGATCAGCCCCAGCATTTT; cdr3_aa: CASSLRDQPQHF
v_call: TRBV5-4; clone_size: few; d_call: -; j_call: TRBJ2-1; cdr3_nt: TGTGCCAGCAGCTCCAGGGCGGCGGGGCCCAGGGGTGAGCAGTTCTTC; cdr3_aa: CASSSRAAGPRGEQFF
v_call: TRBV5-4; clone_size: few; d_call: -; j_call: TRBJ2-3; cdr3_nt: TGTGCCAGCAGCTTCGGGGATCGGGATACGCAGTATTTT; cdr3_aa: CASSFGDRDTQYF
v_call: TRBV9; clone_size: -; d_call: -; j_call: TRBJ2-3; cdr3_nt: TGTGCCAGCACCTTATCTTCCAAGCTAGGCACAGATACGCAGTATTTT; cdr3_aa: CASTLSSKLGTDTQYF
v_call: TRBV5-1; clone_size: many; d_call: -; j_call: TRBJ2-2; cdr3_nt: TGCGCCAGCAGAGAGCTGGCTGCAGACACCGGGGAGCTGTTTTTT; cdr3_aa: CASRELAADTGELFF
v_call: TRBV5-8; clone_size: few; d_call: TRBD1; j_call: TRBJ2-2; cdr3_nt: TGTGCCAGCAGCCTGGACAGGCCAACCATTACCGGGGAGCTGTTTTTT; cdr3_aa: CASSLDRPTITGELFF